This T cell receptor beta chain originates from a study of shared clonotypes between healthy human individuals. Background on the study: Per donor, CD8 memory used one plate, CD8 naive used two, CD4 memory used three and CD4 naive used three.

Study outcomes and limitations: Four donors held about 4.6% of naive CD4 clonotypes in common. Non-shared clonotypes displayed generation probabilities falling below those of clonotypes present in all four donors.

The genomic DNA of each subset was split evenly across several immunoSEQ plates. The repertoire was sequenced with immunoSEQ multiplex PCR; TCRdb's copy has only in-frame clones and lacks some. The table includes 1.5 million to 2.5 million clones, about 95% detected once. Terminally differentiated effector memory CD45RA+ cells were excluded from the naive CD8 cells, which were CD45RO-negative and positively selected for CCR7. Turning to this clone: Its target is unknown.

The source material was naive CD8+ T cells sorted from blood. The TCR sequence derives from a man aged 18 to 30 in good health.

In nucleotides, the CDR3 is TGTGCCAGCACAGTAGCCGACTCCTACAATGAGCAGTTCTTC. This sequence encodes CASTVADSYNEQFF. The genes are TRBV9 and TRBJ2-1; D remains unclear. Germline-derived CDR1 and CDR2 are SGDLS and YYNGEE. The CDR3 covers 14 residues. V lost 6 bases and J 0 bases, leaving 10 bases between the germline ends.